This T cell receptor beta chain was profiled in a study of blood T cell repertoires in COVID-19. Across the study: The samples span acute and convalescent COVID-19 from the United States, Italy and Spain. T cells, B-cell-depleted T cells, or PBMCs supplied cDNA or gDNA.

The germline V and J ends were trimmed by 6 bases and 1 base, with 23 bases remaining between them. The length of the CDR3 is 18 residues. How the authors handled the data: Nucleated cell number was recorded as an estimate derived from reference gene primer amplification. Repertoires were generated with immunoSEQ multiplex PCR, while TCRdb's copy carries only in-frame clones and drops some. That table furnishes V, J and clone size, whereas the DNA furnished D and trimming. The table shows around 180,000 clones, with 85% to 90% occurring only once. Cohort allocation depended upon clinical history that participants reported.

The V gene is TRBV6-7, the J gene TRBJ2-3; tentatively, D is TRBD2 (6 bases). TRBV6-7 is known as an ORF, though its function is uncertain. Material: PBMCs or T cells enriched from blood (not recorded which). This clonotype was sampled from a woman between 40 and 55 years old with acute COVID-19. The CDR3 loop reads CASSPPRLLAVGTDTQYF. CDR3 coding DNA: TGTGCCAGCAGCCCTCCCCGCCTCTTAGCGGTGGGCACAGATACGCAGTATTTT.